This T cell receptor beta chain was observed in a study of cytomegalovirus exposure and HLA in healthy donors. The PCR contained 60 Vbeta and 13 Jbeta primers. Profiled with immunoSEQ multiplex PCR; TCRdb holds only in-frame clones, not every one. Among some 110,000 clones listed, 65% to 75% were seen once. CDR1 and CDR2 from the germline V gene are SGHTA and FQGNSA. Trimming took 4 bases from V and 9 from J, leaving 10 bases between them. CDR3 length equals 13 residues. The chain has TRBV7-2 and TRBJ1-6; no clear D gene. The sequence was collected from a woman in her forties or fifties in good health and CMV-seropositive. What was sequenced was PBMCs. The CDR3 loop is CASSSLVSSPLHF. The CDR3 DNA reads TGTGCCAGCAGCTCGCTCGTGAGTTCACCCCTCCACTTT.